The 4 T cell receptor beta chains reported below all come from one sample, sequenced in a study of T cells in Graves' hyperthyroidism and ophthalmopathy. Authors of the study amplified TCR beta CDR3 regions from RNA transcripts. An initial round of RT-PCR targeting the TCR CDR3 relied on the HTBI primer set. In TCRdb, the multiplex PCR reads were re-called with MiXCR into one record per CDR3 protein. This sample has some 700,000 distinct CDR3 sequences, with around 15% found just once. The sequencing sample was made of blood. The origin of the receptors is a man between 45 and 60 years old with Graves' hyperthyroidism.

Of note for this clonotype: A single base separates this from a much larger clone, so it may be a read error. This sequence joins TRBV30 and TRBJ2-7; D gene uncertain. The germline gives CDR1 GTSNPN, CDR2 SVGIG (reference sequence). With 1 base removed from V and 3 bases from J, the gap between germline ends came to 7 bases. This CDR3 comprises 12 residues. The CDR3 here is CAWSDQYYEQYF. Here the CDR3 DNA reads TGTGCCTGGAGTGACCAGTACTACGAGCAGTACTTC.

In this sample, this clonotype turned up many times. The V and J genes are TRBV28 and TRBJ1-5; possible D gene TRBD1, 5 bases. V lost 3 bases, J lost 7 bases, and 13 bases lay in between. CDR1 and CDR2 from the germline V gene are MDHEN and SYDVKM. The CDR3 contains 14 residues. CDR3 bases: TGTGCCAGCAGTTTCTCGGGGACTGACCAGCCCCAGCATTTT. Protein: CASSFSGTDQPQHF.

This clonotype was seen repeatedly, ten times or more. The chain carries TRBV11-2 and TRBJ2-5; no clear D. Trimming pared 0 bases from V and 2 bases from J, leaving 10 bases between. Germline V gene lookup returns CDR1 SGHAT and CDR2 FQNNGV. The CDR3 consists of 15 residues. The CDR3 loop is CASSLEGGEQETQYF. The CDR3, as DNA: TGTGCCAGCAGCTTAGAGGGCGGAGAGCAAGAGACCCAGTACTTC. Together with reference TRBV11-2 and TRBJ2-5, the CDR3 gives the full variable domain: EAGVAQSPRYKIIEKRQSVAFWCNPISGHATLYWYQQILGQGPKLLIQFQNNGVVDDSQLPKDRFSAERLKGVDSTLKIQPAKLEDSAVYLCASSLEGGEQETQYFGPGTRLLVL.

This clonotype was detected only a few times. The germline gene is not matched at one end of the junction; a read error may be the cause. J is TRBJ1-1 and V is TRBV5-6; D gene uncertain. In germline, CDR1 is SGHDT, CDR2 YYEEEE. This CDR3 has 13 residues. CDR3 sequence (DNA): TGTGCCGGCAGCTTGAAGAGGAACACTGAAGCTTTCTTT. Protein product: CAGSLKRNTEAFF. The whole variable domain, filled in from reference TRBV5-6 and TRBJ1-1, reads DAGVTQSPTHLIKTRGQQVTLRCSPKSGHDTVSWYQQALGQGPQFIFQYYEEEERQRGNFPDRFSGHQFPNYSSELNVNALLLGDSALYLCAGSLKRNTEAFFGQGTRLTVV.